These 25 T cell receptor beta chains were sequenced from one sample in a study of CD8 T cells in Susac syndrome. RNA in amounts of roughly 0.5 to 1 ug was reverse transcribed with random hexamers. TCRdb itself ran the immunoSEQ multiplex PCR reads through MiXCR, one entry per CDR3 protein. The data hold approximately 200,000 distinct CDR3 sequences, with 85% to 95% observed a single time. The sequenced material came from CD4+ T cells from PBMCs. These receptors were collected from a human donor with multiple sclerosis.

V and J are TRBV5-1 and TRBJ1-1; 8 bases are a match to TRBD1. Trimming took 0 bases from V and 5 from J; bases not matched to a gene: 3. The CDR3 has 14 amino acids. The germline V gene encodes CDR1 SGHRS and CDR2 YFSETQ. This chain's CDR3 is CASSLGRGPTEAFF. In nucleotides, the CDR3 is TGCGCCAGCAGCTTGGGCAGGGGGCCGACTGAAGCTTTCTTT. Full variable domain (missing parts from reference TRBV5-1 and TRBJ1-1): KAGVTQTPRYLIKTRGQQVTLSCSPISGHRSVSWYQQTPGQGLQFLFEYFSETQRNKGNFPGRFSGRQFSNSRSEMNVSTLELGDSALYLCASSLGRGPTEAFFGQGTRLTVV.

The chain recombines TRBV30 with TRBJ1-6; 8 positions agree with TRBD1. V was pared by 5 bases and J by 8 bases, with 2 bases of the junction left unmatched. This CDR3 contains 12 residues. In germline, CDR1 is GTSNPN, CDR2 SVGIG (reference sequence). CDR3 sequence: CAWGQGDSPLHF. CDR3 coding DNA: TGTGCCTGGGGACAGGGAGATTCACCCCTCCACTTT.

The chain links TRBV7-6 to TRBJ2-4, with TRBD1 matching 8 bases. The CDR3 totals 18 residues. J gave up 1 base and V 2 bases, and 10 bases lay outside the gene matches. In germline, CDR1 is SGHVS, CDR2 FNYEAQ. CDR3 residues: CASSLTIPSGGAKNIQYF. CDR3 DNA: TGTGCCAGCAGCTTAACGATACCCTCAGGGGGCGCCAAAAACATTCAGTACTTC.

The V call is TRBV9, the J call TRBJ2-5; 7 bases align to TRBD2. Germline CDR1 and CDR2: SGDLS and YYNGEE. J lost 7 bases, V lost 0 bases, and 6 bases had no gene match. The CDR3 consists of 14 residues. As DNA, the CDR3 is TGTGCCAGCAGCGTAGACCAGCGGGGCGGGACCCAGTACTTC. Its protein is CASSVDQRGGTQYF. Together with reference TRBV9 and TRBJ2-5, the CDR3 gives the full variable domain: DSGVTQTPKHLITATGQRVTLRCSPRSGDLSVYWYQQSLDQGLQFLIQYYNGEERAKGNILERFSAQQFPDLHSELNLSSLELGDSALYFCASSVDQRGGTQYFGPGTRLLVL.

This chain joins TRBV20-1 and TRBJ2-5; D may correspond to TRBD1 or TRBD2 (5 bases each). This CDR3 is built from 15 residues. Germline assignment: CDR1 DFQATT and CDR2 SNEGSKA (reference sequence). Trimming removed 0 bases at V and 5 bases at J, with 16 bases between. The CDR3 reads CSARDRRESSETQYF. CDR3 in DNA: TGCAGTGCTAGAGATCGCAGGGAGTCCAGCGAGACCCAGTACTTC.

The chain combines TRBV4-1 with TRBJ1-1, with D possibly being TRBD1 (6 bases). CDR1 and CDR2 (germline): MGHRA, YSYEKL. Trimming removed 3 bases from V and 7 bases from J, with 15 bases in between. CDR3 length: 14 residues. The CDR3 is CASSHLGQFNEAFF. DNA of the CDR3: TGCGCCAGCAGCCACCTTGGACAGTTCAATGAAGCTTTCTTT.

This clonotype was seen just once. V usage is TRBV9 and J usage is TRBJ1-5; 7 positions match TRBD1. The CDR3 totals 15 residues. The ends lost 0 bases at V and 3 bases at J; junction bases unmatched: 3. Germline values: CDR1 SGDLS, CDR2 YYNGEE. CDR3 in DNA: TGTGCCAGCAGCGTAGGACAGGGCAACAATCAGCCCCAGCATTTT. It is translated as CASSVGQGNNQPQHF.

The CDR3 bases are TGTGCCAGCAAAGGACAGTCCTCTGGGGCCAACGTCCTGACTTTC. It is translated as CASKGQSSGANVLTF. V usage is TRBV28 and J usage is TRBJ2-6, with a weak D call TRBD1 (6 bases). Germline values: CDR1 MDHEN, CDR2 SYDVKM. Trimming stripped 7 bases from V and 0 bases from J, with 10 bases between. This CDR3 has 15 residues.

This clonotype was seen a single time. CDR3 residues: CSARDLAENSYNEQFF. The CDR3 nucleotides are TGCAGTGCTAGAGATCTGGCGGAAAACTCCTACAATGAGCAGTTCTTC. The V gene is TRBV20-1, the J gene TRBJ2-1; D not certain. The germline gives CDR1 DFQATT, CDR2 SNEGSKA (reference sequence). Trimming took 0 bases from V and 0 from J, leaving 12 bases between them. The CDR3 contains 16 residues.

This chain links TRBV7-8 with TRBJ2-6, with D perhaps being TRBD1 or TRBD2 (5 bases each). This CDR3 comprises 16 residues. Germline CDR1 and CDR2: SGHVS and FQNEAQ. Trimming took 6 bases from V and 0 from J, leaving 12 bases between them. The CDR3 sequence is CASRVGRNSGANVLTF. The CDR3 coding sequence is TGTGCCAGCAGGGTGGGACGGAACTCTGGGGCCAACGTCCTGACTTTC.

The chain carries TRBV20-1 and TRBJ1-1, with D perhaps TRBD1 (6 bases). In germline, CDR1 is DFQATT, CDR2 SNEGSKA (reference sequence). Between the trimmed V and J ends, which lost 5 bases and 2 bases, there was a span of 12 bases. This CDR3 spans 13 amino acids. CDR3 nucleotide sequence: TGCAGTGCTCCAGGACAGCTAAACACTGAAGCTTTCTTT. It codes for CSAPGQLNTEAFF.

The chain joins TRBV29-1 to TRBJ2-5; tentatively, D is TRBD2 (6 bases). The CDR3 consists of 13 residues. CDR1 is SQVTM and CDR2 is ANQGSEA in the germline V gene. V lost 6 bases and J 5 bases, leaving 16 bases between the germline ends. The CDR3 DNA sequence: TGCAGCGTCGAGGGGCGGGACCCGGAGACCCAGTACTTC. Amino acids: CSVEGRDPETQYF.

The V and J genes are TRBV7-9 and TRBJ1-2; D perhaps matches TRBD1 (5 bases). The V end was cut by 0 bases, the J end by 3 bases, with 5 bases between. The germline V gene has CDR1 SEHNR and CDR2 FQNEAQ (reference sequence). CDR3 length: 13 residues. The CDR3 DNA reads TGTGCCAGCAGCTTAGCCAGGGACTATGGCTACACCTTC. Translation: CASSLARDYGYTF.

The V and J genes are TRBV30 and TRBJ1-2, with D unclear. V was clipped by 3 bases and J by 10 bases, with 18 bases between them. The CDR3 sequence is 13 residues long. CDR1 is GTSNPN and CDR2 is SVGIG in the germline V gene (reference sequence). DNA of the CDR3: TGTGCCTGGAGGACGGCGGGCAACTTCGTCTACACCTTC. The encoded protein is CAWRTAGNFVYTF.

The rearrangement uses TRBV14 and TRBJ2-3; 10 bases align to TRBD2. The V gene's germline CDR1 is SGHDN and CDR2 FVKESK. This CDR3 has 16 residues. V dropped 2 bases and J dropped 2; count of bases not matched to a gene: 4. For the CDR3, the DNA is TGTGCCAGCAGCCAAACTAGCGGGATATACACAGATACGCAGTATTTT. This codes for CASSQTSGIYTDTQYF.

This clonotype was detected only once. This rearrangement joins TRBV2 to TRBJ2-2, with 14 nucleotides matching TRBD2. V lost 10 bases to trimming and J lost 2 bases; unmatched junction nucleotides: 6. CDR1 is SNHLY and CDR2 is FYNNEI in the germline V gene. CDR3 length equals 16 residues. The CDR3 coding sequence is TGTGCCACCGGGACTAGCGGGGGAGTTAACACCGGGGAGCTGTTTTTT. Translating gives CATGTSGGVNTGELFF.

DNA of the CDR3: TGTGCCAGCAGGGGACCTGTCGAGCAGTACGTC. Its translation is CASRGPVEQYV. The chain carries TRBV6-1 and TRBJ2-7; tentatively, D is TRBD1 or TRBD2 (5 bases each). With 6 bases removed from V and 6 bases from J, the gap between germline ends came to 9 bases. Germline CDR1 MNHNS, CDR2 SASEGT. CDR3 length: 11 amino acids.

The V call is TRBV10-3, the J call TRBJ2-7, with 10 nucleotides matching TRBD2. Germline CDR1 reads ENHRY; CDR2 reads SYGVKD. The junction had 7 bases not matched to a gene; V was cut back by 6 bases and J by 5 bases. This CDR3 is 14 amino acids long. The CDR3 DNA follows: TGTGCCATCAGCCGAGCGGGGGGGATCAACGAGCAGTACTTC. Translation: CAISRAGGINEQYF.

The chain combines TRBV9 with TRBJ2-5, with D uncertain. Trimming took off 0 bases at V and 2 bases at J, with 14 bases between the two ends. CDR3 size: 16 residues. Germline V lookup: CDR1 SGDLS, CDR2 YYNGEE. The CDR3 bases are TGTGCCAGCAGCGTAGCGTCTGGGTACGAGCAAGAGACCCAGTACTTC. This gives the protein CASSVASGYEQETQYF.

CDR3 protein: CASSPPNRPHSKNSPGYTF. Written as DNA, the CDR3 is TGTGCCAGCTCACCACCGAACCGACCCCATTCGAAAAATTCTCCTGGCTACACCTTC. The rearrangement uses TRBV18 and TRBJ1-2; D is uncertain. Germline V lookup: CDR1 KGHSH, CDR2 LQKENI. Trimming shortened V by 0 bases and J by 7 bases, and 27 bases separated the two germline ends. There are 19 residues in the CDR3.

The V and J genes are TRBV3-1 and TRBJ2-2; D unclear. CDR1 and CDR2 from the germline V gene are LGHDT and YNNKEL (reference sequence). The CDR3 length is 12 residues. Between the trimmed V and J ends, which lost 2 bases and 5 bases, there was a span of 3 bases. The DNA of the CDR3 is TGTGCCAGCAGCCAAATGACCGGGGAGCTGTTTTTT. It yields the protein CASSQMTGELFF. The full variable domain, completed using reference TRBV3-1 and TRBJ2-2, is DTAVSQTPKYLVTQMGNDKSIKCEQNLGHDTMYWYKQDSKKFLKIMFSYNNKELIINETVPNRFSPKSPDKAHLNLHINSLELGDSAVYFCASSQMTGELFFGEGSRLTVL.

V and J are TRBV29-1 and TRBJ2-1; no reliable D call. This CDR3 comprises 14 residues. Germline CDR1 and CDR2: SQVTM and ANQGSEA. Trimming took off 0 bases at V and 11 bases at J, with 17 bases between the two ends. This CDR3 reads CSVEDAQRLGQQFF. CDR3 sequence (DNA): TGCAGCGTTGAAGATGCACAGAGGCTTGGGCAGCAGTTCTTC.

The chain employs TRBV20-1 and TRBJ2-5, with TRBD1 as a possible D gene (6 bases). The germline CDR1 and CDR2 sequences are DFQATT and SNEGSKA (reference sequence). The CDR3 length is 10 residues. Trimming took 7 bases from V and 10 from J, leaving 13 bases between them. CDR3 sequence reads: CSVNRDIQYF. The DNA of the CDR3 is TGCAGTGTCAACCGGGACATCCAGTACTTC.

J is TRBJ1-1 and V is TRBV9; D is unclear. The V gene's germline CDR1 is SGDLS and CDR2 YYNGEE. The length of the CDR3 is 12 residues. Trimming took 2 bases from V and 3 from J, leaving 5 bases between them. The CDR3 loop is CASSVKDTEAFF. DNA for the CDR3: TGTGCCAGCAGCGTGAAGGACACTGAAGCTTTCTTT.

The genes are TRBV3-1 and TRBJ1-5; 8 bases fit TRBD1. The CDR3 is made up of 14 amino acids. Germline V gene lookup returns CDR1 LGHDT and CDR2 YNNKEL (reference sequence). The J segment lost 7 bases and the V segment lost 1 base, leaving 3 bases of the junction unmatched. This CDR3 is CASSQGQGLQPQHF. In DNA, the CDR3 is TGTGCCAGCAGCCAAGGACAGGGGCTACAGCCCCAGCATTTT. The full variable domain, completed using reference TRBV3-1 and TRBJ1-5, is DTAVSQTPKYLVTQMGNDKSIKCEQNLGHDTMYWYKQDSKKFLKIMFSYNNKELIINETVPNRFSPKSPDKAHLNLHINSLELGDSAVYFCASSQGQGLQPQHFGDGTRLSIL.